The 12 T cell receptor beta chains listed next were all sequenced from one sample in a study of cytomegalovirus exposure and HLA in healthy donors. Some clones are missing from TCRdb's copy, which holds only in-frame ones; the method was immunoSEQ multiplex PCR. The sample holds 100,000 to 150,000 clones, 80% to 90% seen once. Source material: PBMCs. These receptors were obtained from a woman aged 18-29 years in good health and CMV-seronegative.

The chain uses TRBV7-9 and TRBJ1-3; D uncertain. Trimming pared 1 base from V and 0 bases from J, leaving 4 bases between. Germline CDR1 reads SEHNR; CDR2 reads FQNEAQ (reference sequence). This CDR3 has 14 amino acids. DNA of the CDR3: TGTGCCAGCAGCTTAGGAGGCTCTGGAAACACCATATATTTT. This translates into CASSLGGSGNTIYF.

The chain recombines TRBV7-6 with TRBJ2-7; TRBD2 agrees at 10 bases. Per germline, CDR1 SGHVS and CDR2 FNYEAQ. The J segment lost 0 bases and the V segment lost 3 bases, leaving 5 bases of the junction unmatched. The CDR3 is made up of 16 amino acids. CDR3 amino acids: CASSFTSGGVSYEQYF. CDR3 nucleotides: TGTGCCAGCAGCTTTACCAGCGGGGGGGTCTCCTACGAGCAGTACTTC.

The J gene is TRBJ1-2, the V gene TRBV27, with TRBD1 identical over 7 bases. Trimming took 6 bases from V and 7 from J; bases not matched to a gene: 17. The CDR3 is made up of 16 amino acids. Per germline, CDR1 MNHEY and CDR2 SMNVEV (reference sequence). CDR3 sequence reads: CASSDLGTAHFAGYTF. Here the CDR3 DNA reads TGTGCCAGCAGCGACCTCGGGACAGCTCATTTCGCTGGCTACACCTTC.

Here the CDR3 DNA reads TGTGCCAGCAGACTTATAGAAAAACTGTTTTTT. Encoded protein: CASRLIEKLFF. This chain links TRBV6-1 with TRBJ1-4; no clear D gene. The CDR3 consists of 11 residues. CDR1 and CDR2 from the germline V gene are MNHNS and SASEGT. The germline V and J ends were trimmed by 6 bases and 8 bases, with 7 bases remaining between them.

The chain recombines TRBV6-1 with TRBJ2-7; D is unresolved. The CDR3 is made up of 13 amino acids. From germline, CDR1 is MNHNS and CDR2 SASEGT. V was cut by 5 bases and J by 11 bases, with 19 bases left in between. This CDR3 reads CASSFAGSDAEYF. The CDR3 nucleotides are TGTGCCAGCAGTTTCGCCGGCTCAGATGCGGAGTACTTC.

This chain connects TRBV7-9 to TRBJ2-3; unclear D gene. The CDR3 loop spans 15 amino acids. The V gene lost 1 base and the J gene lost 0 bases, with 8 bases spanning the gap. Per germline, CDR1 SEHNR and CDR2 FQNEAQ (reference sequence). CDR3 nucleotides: TGTGCCAGCAGCTTAGGTTTCAGGAGCACAGATACGCAGTATTTT. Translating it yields CASSLGFRSTDTQYF.

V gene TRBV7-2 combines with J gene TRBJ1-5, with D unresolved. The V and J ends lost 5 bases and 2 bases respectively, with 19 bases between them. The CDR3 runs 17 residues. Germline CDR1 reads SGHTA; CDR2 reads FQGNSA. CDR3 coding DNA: TGTGCCAGCAGCCCTCAACCGGCGACACTAGGCAATCAGCCCCAGCATTTT. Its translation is CASSPQPATLGNQPQHF.

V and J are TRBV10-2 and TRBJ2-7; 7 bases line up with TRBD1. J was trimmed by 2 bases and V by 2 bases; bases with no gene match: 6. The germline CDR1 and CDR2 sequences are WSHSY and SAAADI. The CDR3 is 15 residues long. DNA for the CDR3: TGCGCCAGCAGTGAGACGACAGGGACGCCCTACGAGCAGTACTTC. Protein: CASSETTGTPYEQYF.

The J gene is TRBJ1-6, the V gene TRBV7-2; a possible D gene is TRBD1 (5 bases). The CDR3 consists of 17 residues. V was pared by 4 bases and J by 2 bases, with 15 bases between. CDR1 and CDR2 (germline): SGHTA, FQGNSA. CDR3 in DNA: TGTGCCAGCAGCTCCCCCCGGGGGGTGCCCTATAATTCACCCCTCCACTTT. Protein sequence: CASSSPRGVPYNSPLHF.

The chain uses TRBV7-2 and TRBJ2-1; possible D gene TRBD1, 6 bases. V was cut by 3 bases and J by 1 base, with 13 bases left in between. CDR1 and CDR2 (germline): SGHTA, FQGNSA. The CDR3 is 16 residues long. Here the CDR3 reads CASSFARTDSYNEQFF. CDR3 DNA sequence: TGTGCCAGCAGCTTCGCAAGGACAGATTCCTACAATGAGCAGTTCTTC.

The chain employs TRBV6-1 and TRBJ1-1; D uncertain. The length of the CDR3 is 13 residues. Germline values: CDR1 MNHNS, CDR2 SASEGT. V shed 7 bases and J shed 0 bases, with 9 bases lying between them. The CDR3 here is CASIGSMNTEAFF. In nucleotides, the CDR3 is TGTGCCAGCATCGGGTCCATGAACACTGAAGCTTTCTTT.

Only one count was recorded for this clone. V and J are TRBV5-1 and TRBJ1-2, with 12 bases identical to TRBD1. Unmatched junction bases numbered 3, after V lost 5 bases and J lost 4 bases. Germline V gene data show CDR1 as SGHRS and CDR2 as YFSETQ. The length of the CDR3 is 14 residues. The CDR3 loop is CASRPGQGAYGYTF. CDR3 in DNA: TGCGCCAGCAGACCGGGACAGGGGGCCTATGGCTACACCTTC.